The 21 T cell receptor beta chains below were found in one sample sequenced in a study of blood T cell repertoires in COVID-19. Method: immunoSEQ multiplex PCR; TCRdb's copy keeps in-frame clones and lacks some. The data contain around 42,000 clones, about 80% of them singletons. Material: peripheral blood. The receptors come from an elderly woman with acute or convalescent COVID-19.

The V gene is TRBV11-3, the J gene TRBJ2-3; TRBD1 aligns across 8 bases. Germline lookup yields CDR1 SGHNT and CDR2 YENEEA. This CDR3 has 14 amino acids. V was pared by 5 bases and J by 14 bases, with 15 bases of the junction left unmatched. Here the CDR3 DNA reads TGTGCCAGCAGCCGGACAGGGTTCTCGAGGGGGCTGTATTTT. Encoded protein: CASSRTGFSRGLYF.

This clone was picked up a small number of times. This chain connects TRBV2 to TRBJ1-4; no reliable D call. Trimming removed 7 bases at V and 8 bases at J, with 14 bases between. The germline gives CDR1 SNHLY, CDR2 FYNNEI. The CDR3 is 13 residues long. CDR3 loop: CASNRRVEEKLFF. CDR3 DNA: TGTGCCAGCAACCGTCGGGTTGAGGAAAAACTGTTTTTT. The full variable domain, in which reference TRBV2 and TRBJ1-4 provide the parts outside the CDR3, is EPEVTQTPSHQVTQMGQEVILRCVPISNHLYFYWYRQILGQKVEFLVSFYNNEISEKSEIFDDQFSVERPDGSNFTLKIRSTKLEDSAMYFCASNRRVEEKLFFGSGTQLSVL.

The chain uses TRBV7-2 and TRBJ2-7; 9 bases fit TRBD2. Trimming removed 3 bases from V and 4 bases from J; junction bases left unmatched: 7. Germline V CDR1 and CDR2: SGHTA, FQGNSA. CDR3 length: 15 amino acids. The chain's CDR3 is CASSFDLAGYYEQYF. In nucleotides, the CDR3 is TGTGCCAGCAGCTTCGATCTAGCGGGGTATTACGAGCAGTACTTC. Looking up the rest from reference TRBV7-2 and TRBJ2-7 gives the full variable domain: GAGVSQSPSNKVTEKGKDVELRCDPISGHTALYWYRQSLGQGLEFLIYFQGNSAPDKSGLPSDRFSAERTGGSVSTLTIQRTQQEDSAVYLCASSFDLAGYYEQYFGPGTRLTVT.

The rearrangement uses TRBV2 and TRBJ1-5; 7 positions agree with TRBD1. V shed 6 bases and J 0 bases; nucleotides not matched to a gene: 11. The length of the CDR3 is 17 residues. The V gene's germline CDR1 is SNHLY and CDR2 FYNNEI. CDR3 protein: CASSLRGYGDSNQPQHF. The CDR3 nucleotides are TGTGCCAGCAGCCTCAGGGGGTACGGAGATAGCAATCAGCCCCAGCATTTT.

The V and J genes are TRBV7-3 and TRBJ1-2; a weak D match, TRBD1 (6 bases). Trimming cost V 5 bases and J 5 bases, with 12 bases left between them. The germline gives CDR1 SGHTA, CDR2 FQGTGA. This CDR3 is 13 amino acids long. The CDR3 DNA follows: TGTGCCAGCAGCCAACAGGGATGGTATGGCTACACCTTC. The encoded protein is CASSQQGWYGYTF.

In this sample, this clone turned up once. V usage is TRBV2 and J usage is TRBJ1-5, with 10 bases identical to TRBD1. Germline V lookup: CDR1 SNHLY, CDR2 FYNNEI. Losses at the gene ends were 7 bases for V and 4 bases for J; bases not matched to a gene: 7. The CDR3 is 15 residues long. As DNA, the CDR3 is TGTGCCAGCAAGGACAGGGGGACCGAAAATCAGCCCCAGCATTTT. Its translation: CASKDRGTENQPQHF.

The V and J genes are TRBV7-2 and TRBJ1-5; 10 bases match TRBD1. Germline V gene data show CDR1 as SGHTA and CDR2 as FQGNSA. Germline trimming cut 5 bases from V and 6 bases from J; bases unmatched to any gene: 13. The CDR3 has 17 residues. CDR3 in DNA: TGTGCCAGCAGCCCAGGGACAGGGGCGTTGATAGGTCAGCCCCAGCATTTT. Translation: CASSPGTGALIGQPQHF.

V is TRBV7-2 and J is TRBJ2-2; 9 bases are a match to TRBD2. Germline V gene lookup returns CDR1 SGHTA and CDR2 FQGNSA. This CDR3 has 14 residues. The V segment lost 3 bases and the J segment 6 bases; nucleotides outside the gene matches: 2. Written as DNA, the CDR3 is TGTGCCAGCAGCTTGACTAGCGGTTCCGGGGAGCTGTTTTTT. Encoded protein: CASSLTSGSGELFF.

The CDR3: CASSETSGAKETQYF. In DNA, the CDR3 is TGTGCCAGCAGTGAGACTAGCGGTGCGAAAGAGACCCAGTACTTC. This rearrangement joins TRBV6-1 to TRBJ2-5; 9 bases map to TRBD2. The length of the CDR3 is 15 residues. CDR1 is MNHNS, CDR2 SASEGT, per germline. J was trimmed by 3 bases and V by 3 bases; bases with no gene match: 5.

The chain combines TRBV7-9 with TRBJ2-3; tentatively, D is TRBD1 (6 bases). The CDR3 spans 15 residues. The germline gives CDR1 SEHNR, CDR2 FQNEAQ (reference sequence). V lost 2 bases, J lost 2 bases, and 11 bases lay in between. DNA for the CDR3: TGTGCCAGCAGCTTATTGACAGGAACCACAGATACGCAGTATTTT. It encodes CASSLLTGTTDTQYF.

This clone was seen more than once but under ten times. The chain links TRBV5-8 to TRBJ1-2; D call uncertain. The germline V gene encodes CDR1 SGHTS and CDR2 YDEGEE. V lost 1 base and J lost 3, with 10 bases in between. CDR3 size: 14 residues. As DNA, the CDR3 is TGTGCCAGCAGCTTGCGGGGAGTAGACTATGGCTACACCTTC. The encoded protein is CASSLRGVDYGYTF.

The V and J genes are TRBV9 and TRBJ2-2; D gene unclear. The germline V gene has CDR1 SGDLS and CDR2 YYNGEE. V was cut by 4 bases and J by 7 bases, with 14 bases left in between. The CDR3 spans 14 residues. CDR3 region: CASSPQVEIGELFF. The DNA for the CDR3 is TGTGCCAGCAGCCCCCAGGTTGAGATCGGGGAGCTGTTTTTT.

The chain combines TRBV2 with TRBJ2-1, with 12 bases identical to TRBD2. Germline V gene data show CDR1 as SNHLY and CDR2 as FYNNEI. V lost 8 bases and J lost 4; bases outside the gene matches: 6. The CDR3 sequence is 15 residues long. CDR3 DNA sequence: TGTGCCAGCGGGTTGCTAGCGGGGGGGTACAATGAGCAGTTCTTC. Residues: CASGLLAGGYNEQFF.

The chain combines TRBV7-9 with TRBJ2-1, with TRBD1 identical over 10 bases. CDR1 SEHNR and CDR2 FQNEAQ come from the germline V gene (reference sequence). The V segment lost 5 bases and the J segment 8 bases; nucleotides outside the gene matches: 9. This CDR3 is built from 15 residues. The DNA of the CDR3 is TGTGCCAGCAGCCAAATGGGACAGGGGATTGATGAGCAGTTCTTC. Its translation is CASSQMGQGIDEQFF.

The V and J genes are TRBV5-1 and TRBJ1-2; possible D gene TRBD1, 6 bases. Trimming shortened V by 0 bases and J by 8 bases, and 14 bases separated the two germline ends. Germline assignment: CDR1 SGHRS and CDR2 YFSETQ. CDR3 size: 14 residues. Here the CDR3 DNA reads TGCGCCAGCAGCTTGGGCGGACAGACGGAGGGCTACACCTTC. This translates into CASSLGGQTEGYTF.

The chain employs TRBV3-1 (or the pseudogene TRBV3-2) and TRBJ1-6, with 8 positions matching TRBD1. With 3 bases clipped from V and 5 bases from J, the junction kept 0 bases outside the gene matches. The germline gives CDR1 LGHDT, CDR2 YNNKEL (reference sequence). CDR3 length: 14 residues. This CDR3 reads CASSQDRDNSPLHF. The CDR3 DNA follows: TGTGCCAGCAGCCAGGACAGGGATAATTCACCCCTCCACTTT.

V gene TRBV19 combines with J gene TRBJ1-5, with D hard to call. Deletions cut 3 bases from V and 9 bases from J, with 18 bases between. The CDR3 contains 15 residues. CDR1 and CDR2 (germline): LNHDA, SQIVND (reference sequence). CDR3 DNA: TGTGCCAGTAGTATTGGCGGGTCTTTAGCGGGGCCCCAGCATTTT. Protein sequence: CASSIGGSLAGPQHF. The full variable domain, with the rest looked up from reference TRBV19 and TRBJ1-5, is DGGITQSPKYLFRKEGQNVTLSCEQNLNHDAMYWYRQDPGQGLRLIYYSQIVNDFQKGDIAEGYSVSREKKESFPLTVTSAQKNPTAFYLCASSIGGSLAGPQHFGDGTRLSIL.

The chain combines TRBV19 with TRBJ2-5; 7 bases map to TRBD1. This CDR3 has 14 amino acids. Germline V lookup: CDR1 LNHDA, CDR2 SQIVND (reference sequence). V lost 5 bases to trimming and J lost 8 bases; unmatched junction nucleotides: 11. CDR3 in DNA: TGTGCCAGTAGTCTGACAGGGCTTGTAGAAACCCAGTACTTC. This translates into CASSLTGLVETQYF.

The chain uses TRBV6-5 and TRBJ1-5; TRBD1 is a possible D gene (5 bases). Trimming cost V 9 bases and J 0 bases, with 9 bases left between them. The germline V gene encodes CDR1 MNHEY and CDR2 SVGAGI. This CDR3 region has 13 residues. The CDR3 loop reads CASRGGSNQPQHF. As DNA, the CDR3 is TGTGCCAGTCGCGGGGGTAGCAATCAGCCCCAGCATTTT.

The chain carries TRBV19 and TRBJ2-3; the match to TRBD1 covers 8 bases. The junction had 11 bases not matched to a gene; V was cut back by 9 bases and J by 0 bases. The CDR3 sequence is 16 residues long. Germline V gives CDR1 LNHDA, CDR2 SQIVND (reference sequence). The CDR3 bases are TGTGCCAGCCACCCCCAGGGGGCTGTCAGCACAGATACGCAGTATTTT. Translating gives CASHPQGAVSTDTQYF.

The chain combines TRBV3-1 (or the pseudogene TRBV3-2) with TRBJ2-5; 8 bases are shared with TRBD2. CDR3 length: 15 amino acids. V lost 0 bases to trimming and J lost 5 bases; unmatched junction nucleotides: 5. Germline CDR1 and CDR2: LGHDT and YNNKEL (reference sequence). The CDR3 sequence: CASSQDSASGETQYF. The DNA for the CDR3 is TGTGCCAGCAGCCAAGATTCGGCTAGCGGGGAGACCCAGTACTTC.